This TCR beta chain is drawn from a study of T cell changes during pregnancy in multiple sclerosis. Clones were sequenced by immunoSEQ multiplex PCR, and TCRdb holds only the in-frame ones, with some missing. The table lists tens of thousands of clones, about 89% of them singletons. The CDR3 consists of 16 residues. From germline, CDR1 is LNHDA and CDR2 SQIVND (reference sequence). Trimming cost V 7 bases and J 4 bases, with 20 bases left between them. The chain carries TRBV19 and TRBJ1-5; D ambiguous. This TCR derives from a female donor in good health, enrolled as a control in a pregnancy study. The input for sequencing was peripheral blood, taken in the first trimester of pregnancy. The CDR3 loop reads CASKGGSGAYNQPQHF. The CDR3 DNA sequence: TGTGCCAGTAAGGGAGGCAGCGGAGCTTATAATCAGCCCCAGCATTTT.